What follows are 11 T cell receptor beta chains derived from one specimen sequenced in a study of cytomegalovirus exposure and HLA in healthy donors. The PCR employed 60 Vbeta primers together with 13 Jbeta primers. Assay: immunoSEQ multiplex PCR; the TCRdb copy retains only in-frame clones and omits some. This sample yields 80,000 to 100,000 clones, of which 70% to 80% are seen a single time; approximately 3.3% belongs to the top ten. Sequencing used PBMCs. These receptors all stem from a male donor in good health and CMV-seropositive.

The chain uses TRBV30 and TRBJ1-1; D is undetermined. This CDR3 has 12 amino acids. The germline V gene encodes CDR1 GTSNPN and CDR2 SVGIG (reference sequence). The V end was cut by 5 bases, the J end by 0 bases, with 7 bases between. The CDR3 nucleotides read TGTGCCTGGGGGCACGTGAACACTGAAGCTTTCTTT. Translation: CAWGHVNTEAFF.

The CDR3 loop reads CASSPDTSYEQYF. DNA of the CDR3: TGTGCCAGCAGCCCTGACACTTCCTACGAGCAGTACTTC. This chain connects TRBV11-2 to TRBJ2-7; D is uncertain. V shed 5 bases and J shed 1 base, with 9 bases lying between them. The CDR3 consists of 13 residues. Germline assignment: CDR1 SGHAT and CDR2 FQNNGV.

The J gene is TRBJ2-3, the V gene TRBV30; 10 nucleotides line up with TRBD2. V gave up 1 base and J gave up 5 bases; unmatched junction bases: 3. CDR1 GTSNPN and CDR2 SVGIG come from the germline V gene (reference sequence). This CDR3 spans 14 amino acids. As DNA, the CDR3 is TGTGCCTGGAGTGACCCTAGCGGGGGAGATACGCAGTATTTT. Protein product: CAWSDPSGGDTQYF.

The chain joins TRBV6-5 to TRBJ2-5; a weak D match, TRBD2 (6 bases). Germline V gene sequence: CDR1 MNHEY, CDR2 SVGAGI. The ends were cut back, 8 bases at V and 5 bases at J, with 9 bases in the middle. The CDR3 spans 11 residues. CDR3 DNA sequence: TGTGCCAGCCTAGGAGGGGAGACCCAGTACTTC. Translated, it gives CASLGGETQYF.

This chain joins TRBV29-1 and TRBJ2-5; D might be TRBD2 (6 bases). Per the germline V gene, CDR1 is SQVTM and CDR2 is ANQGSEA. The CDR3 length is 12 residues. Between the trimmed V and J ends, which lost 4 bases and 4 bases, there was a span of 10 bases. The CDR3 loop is CSVGRRGETQYF. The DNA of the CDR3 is TGCAGCGTTGGACGGCGGGGAGAGACCCAGTACTTC.

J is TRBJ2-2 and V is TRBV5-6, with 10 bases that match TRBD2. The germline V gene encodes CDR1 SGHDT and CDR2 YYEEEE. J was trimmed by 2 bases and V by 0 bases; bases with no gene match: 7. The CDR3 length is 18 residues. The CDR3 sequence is CASSLGGSGGPNTGELFF. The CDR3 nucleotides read TGTGCCAGCAGCTTGGGAGGTAGCGGGGGGCCTAACACCGGGGAGCTGTTTTTT.

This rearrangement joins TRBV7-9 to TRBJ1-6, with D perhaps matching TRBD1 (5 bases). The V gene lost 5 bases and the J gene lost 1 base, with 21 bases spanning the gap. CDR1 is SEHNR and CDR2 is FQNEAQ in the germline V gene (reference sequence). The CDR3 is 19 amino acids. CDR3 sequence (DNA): TGTGCCAGCAGCCCTATCCCTTGGGGCCGATCATCCTATAATTCACCCCTCCACTTT. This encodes CASSPIPWGRSSYNSPLHF.

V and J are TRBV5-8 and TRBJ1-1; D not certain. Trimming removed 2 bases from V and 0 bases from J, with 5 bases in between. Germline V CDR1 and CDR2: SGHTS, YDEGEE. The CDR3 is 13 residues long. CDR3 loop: CASSFTVNTEAFF. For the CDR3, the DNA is TGTGCCAGCAGCTTCACAGTGAACACTGAAGCTTTCTTT.

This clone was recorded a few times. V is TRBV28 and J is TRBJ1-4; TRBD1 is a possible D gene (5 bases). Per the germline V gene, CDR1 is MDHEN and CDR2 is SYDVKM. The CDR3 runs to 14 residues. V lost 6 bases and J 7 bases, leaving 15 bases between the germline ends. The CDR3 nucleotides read TGTGCCAGCAGCTCAGGGATGAATAGTGAAAAACTGTTTTTT. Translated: CASSSGMNSEKLFF.

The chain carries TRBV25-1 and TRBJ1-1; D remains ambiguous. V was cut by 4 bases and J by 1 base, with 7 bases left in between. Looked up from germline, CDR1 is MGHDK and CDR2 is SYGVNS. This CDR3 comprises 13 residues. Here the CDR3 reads CASSATANTEAFF. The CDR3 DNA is TGTGCCAGCAGTGCCACTGCGAACACTGAAGCTTTCTTT.

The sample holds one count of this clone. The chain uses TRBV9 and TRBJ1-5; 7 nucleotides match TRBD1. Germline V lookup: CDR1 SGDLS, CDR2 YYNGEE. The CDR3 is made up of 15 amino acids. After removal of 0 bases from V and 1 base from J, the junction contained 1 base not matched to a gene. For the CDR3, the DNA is TGTGCCAGCAGCGTAGAGGGGGCGAGCAATCAGCCCCAGCATTTT. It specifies CASSVEGASNQPQHF.